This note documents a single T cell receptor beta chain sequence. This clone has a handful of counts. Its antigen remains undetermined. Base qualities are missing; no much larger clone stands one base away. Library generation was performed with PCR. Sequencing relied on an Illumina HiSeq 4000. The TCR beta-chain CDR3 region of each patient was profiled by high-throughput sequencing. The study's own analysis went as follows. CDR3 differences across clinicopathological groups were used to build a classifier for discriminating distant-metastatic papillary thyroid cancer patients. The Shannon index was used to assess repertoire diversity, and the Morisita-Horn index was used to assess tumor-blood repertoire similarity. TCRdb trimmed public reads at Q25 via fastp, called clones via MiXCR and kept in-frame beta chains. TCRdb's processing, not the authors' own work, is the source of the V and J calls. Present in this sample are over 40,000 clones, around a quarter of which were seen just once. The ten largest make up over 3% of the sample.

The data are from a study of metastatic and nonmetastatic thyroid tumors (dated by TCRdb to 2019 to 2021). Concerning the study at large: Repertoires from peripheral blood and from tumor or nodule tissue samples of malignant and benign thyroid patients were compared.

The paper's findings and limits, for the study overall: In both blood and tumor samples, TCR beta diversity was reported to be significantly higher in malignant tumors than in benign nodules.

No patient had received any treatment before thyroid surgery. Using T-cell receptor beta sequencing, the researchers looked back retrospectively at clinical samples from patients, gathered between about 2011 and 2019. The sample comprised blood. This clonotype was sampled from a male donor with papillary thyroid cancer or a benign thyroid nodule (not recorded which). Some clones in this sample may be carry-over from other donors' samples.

This receptor carries the CDR3 CASSLEGRGSDEQYF. The DNA is TGCGCCAGCAGCTTGGAGGGCAGGGGAAGCGACGAGCAGTACTTC. The rearrangement joined TRBV5-1 to TRBJ2-7; the D region possibly corresponds to TRBD1 (6 bases align). Counted from cysteine to phenylalanine, this CDR3 has 15 amino acids. The only DNA kept is the CDR3, 45 bases in frame from the first base. The germline V gene gives CDR1 as SGHRS and CDR2 as YFSETQ. Cut back by 0 bases and 5 bases, the V and J ends lie 15 bases apart.